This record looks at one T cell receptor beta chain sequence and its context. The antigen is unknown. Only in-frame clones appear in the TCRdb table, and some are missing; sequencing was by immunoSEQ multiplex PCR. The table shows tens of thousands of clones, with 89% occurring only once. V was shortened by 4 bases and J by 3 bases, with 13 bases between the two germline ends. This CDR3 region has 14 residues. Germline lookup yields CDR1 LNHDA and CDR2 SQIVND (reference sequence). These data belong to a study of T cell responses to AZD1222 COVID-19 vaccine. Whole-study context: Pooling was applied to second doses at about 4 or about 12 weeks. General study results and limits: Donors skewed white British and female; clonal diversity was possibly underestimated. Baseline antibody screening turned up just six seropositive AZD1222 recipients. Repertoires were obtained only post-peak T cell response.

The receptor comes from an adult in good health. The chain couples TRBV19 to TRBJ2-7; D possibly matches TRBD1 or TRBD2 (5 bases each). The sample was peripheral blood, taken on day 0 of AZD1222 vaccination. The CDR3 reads CASSRLGTDYEQYF. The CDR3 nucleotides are TGTGCCAGTAGTAGGCTAGGGACCGACTACGAGCAGTACTTC. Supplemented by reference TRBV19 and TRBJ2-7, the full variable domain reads DGGITQSPKYLFRKEGQNVTLSCEQNLNHDAMYWYRQDPGQGLRLIYYSQIVNDFQKGDIAEGYSVSREKKESFPLTVTSAQKNPTAFYLCASSRLGTDYEQYFGPGTRLTVT.